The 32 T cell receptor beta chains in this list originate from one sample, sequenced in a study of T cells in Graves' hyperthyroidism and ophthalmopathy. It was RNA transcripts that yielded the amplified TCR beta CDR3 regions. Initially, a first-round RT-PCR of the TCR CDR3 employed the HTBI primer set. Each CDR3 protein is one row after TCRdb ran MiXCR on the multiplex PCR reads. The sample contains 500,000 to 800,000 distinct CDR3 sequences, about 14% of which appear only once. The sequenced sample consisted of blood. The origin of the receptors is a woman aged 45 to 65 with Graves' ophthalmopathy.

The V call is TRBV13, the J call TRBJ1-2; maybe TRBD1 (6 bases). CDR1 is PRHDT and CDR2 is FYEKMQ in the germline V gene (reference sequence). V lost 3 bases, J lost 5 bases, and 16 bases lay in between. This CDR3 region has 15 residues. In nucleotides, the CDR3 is TGTGCCAGCAGCTTGAATCCTGGGGGCGGTTATGGCTACACCTTC. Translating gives CASSLNPGGGYGYTF.

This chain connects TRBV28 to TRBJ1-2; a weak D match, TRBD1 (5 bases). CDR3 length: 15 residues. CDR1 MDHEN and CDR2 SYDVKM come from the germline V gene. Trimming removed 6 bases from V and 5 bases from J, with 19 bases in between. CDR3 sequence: CASRPPWGRLYGYTF. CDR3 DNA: TGTGCCAGCAGACCCCCTTGGGGCAGATTATATGGCTACACCTTC.

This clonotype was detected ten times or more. CDR3 amino acids: CASSMVQRTDTQYF. CDR3 nucleotides: TGTGCCAGCAGTATGGTACAACGCACAGATACGCAGTATTTT. This chain joins TRBV28 and TRBJ2-3; D gene unclear. The CDR3 covers 14 residues. V dropped 5 bases and J dropped 1 base, with 10 bases sitting between them. Germline CDR1 reads MDHEN; CDR2 reads SYDVKM. The variable domain in full, with the rest retrieved from reference TRBV28 and TRBJ2-3, is DVKVTQSSRYLVKRTGEKVFLECVQDMDHENMFWYRQDPGLGLRLIYFSYDVKMKEKGDIPEGYSVSREKKERFSLILESASTNQTSMYLCASSMVQRTDTQYFGPGTRLTVL.

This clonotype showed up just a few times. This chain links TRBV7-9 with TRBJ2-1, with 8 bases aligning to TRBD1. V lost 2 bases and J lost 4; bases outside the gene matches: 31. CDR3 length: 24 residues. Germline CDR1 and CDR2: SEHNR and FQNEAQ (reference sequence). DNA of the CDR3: TGTGCCAGCAGCTTATTTCTCCTGGTGGATTTAAGGGACAGGCCTCACGGAGGGTACAATGAGCAGTTCTTC. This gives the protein CASSLFLLVDLRDRPHGGYNEQFF. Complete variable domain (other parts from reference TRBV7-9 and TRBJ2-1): DTGVSQNPRHKITKRGQNVTFRCDPISEHNRLYWYRQTLGQGPEFLTYFQNEAQLEKSRLLSDRFSAERPKGSFSTLEIQRTEQGDSAMYLCASSLFLLVDLRDRPHGGYNEQFFGPGTRLTVL.

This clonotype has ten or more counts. The CDR3 reads CASSPPSGFSYNEQFF. The CDR3 nucleotides read TGTGCCAGCTCACCACCATCCGGATTCTCCTACAATGAGCAGTTCTTC. The V call is TRBV18, the J call TRBJ2-1, with no clear D. CDR1 and CDR2 (germline): KGHSH, LQKENI. V dropped 0 bases and J dropped 0 bases, with 9 bases sitting between them. This CDR3 is 16 amino acids long.

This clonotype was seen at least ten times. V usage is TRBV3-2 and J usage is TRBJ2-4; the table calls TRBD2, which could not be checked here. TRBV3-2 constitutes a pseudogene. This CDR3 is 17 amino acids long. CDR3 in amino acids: CASSQELRETPENIQYF. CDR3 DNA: TGTGCCAGCAGCCAAGAGTTGCGGGAGACCCCGGAAAACATTCAGTACTTC.

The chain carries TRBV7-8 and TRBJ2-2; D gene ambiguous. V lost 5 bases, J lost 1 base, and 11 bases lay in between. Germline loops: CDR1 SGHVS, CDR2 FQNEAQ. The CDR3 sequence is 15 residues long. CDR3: CASSPQWMNTGELFF. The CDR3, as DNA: TGTGCCAGCAGCCCACAGTGGATGAACACCGGGGAGCTGTTTTTT.

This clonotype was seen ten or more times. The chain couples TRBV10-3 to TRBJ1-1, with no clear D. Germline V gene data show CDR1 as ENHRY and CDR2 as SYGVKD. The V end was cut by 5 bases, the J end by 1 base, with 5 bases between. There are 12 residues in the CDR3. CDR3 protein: CAISRSNTEAFF. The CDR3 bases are TGTGCCATCAGTCGATCGAACACTGAAGCTTTCTTT.

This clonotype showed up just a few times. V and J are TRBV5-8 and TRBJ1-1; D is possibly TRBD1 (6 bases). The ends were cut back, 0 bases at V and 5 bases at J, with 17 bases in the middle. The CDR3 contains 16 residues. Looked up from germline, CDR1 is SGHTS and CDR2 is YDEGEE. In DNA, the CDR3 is TGTGCCAGCAGCTTGGGGTATACAGGGATTAGGACTGAAGCTTTCTTT. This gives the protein CASSLGYTGIRTEAFF.

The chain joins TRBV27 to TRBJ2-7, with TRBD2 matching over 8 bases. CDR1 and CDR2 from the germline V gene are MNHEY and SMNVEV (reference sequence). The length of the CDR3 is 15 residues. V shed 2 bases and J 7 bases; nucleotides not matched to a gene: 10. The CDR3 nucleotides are TGTGCCAGCAGTTTAAGGCTAGCGGGCCCCTTGGAGCAGTACTTC. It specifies CASSLRLAGPLEQYF.

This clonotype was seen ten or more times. The CDR3 region is CASSLGRVLNTEAFF. The DNA for the CDR3 is TGTGCCAGCAGCTTAGGAAGGGTGTTGAACACTGAAGCTTTCTTT. V usage is TRBV7-8 and J usage is TRBJ1-1; D is unresolved. Germline CDR1 SGHVS, CDR2 FQNEAQ. CDR3 length equals 15 residues. The germline V and J ends were trimmed by 1 base and 0 bases, with 9 bases remaining between them.

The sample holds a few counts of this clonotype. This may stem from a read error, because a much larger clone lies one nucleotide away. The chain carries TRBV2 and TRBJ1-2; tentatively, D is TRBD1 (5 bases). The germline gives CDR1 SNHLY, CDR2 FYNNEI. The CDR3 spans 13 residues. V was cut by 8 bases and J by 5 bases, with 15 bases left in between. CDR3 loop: CASGLAGFYGYTF. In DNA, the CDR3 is TGTGCCAGCGGTTTGGCAGGGTTTTATGGCTACACCTTC.

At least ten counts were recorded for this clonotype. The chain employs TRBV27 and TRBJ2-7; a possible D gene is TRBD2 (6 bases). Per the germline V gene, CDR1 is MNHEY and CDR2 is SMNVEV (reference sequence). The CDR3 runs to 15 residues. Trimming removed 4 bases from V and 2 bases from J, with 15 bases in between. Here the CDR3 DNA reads TGTGCCAGCAGTTATTCGGGCGGGGCCGCCTACGAGCAGTACTTC. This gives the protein CASSYSGGAAYEQYF.

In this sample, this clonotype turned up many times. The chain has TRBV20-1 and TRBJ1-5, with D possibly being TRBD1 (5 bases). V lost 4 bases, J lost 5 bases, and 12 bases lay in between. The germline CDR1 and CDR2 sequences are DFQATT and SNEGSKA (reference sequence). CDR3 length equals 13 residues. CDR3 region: CSAIETVDQPQHF. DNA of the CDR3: TGCAGTGCTATCGAGACAGTGGATCAGCCCCAGCATTTT.

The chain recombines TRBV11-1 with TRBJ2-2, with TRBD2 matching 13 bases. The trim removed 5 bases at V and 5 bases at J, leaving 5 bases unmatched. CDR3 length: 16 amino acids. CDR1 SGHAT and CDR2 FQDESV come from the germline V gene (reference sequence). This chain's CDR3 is CASSIRTSGRTGELFF. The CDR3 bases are TGTGCCAGCAGCATCCGGACTAGCGGGAGAACCGGGGAGCTGTTTTTT.

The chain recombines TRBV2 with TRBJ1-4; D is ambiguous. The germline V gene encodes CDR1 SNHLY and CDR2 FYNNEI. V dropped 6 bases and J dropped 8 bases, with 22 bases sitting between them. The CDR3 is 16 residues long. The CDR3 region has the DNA TGTGCCAGCAGACAGACGCTTGAGACTCTTCAGGAAAAACTGTTTTTT. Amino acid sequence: CASRQTLETLQEKLFF.

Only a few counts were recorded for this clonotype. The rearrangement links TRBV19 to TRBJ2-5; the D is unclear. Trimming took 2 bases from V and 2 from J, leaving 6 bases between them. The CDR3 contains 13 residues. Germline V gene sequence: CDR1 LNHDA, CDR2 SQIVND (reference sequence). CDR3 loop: CASSITLQETQYF. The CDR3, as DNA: TGTGCCAGTAGTATAACACTACAAGAGACCCAGTACTTC. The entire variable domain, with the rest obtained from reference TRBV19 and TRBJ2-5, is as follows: DGGITQSPKYLFRKEGQNVTLSCEQNLNHDAMYWYRQDPGQGLRLIYYSQIVNDFQKGDIAEGYSVSREKKESFPLTVTSAQKNPTAFYLCASSITLQETQYFGPGTRLLVL.

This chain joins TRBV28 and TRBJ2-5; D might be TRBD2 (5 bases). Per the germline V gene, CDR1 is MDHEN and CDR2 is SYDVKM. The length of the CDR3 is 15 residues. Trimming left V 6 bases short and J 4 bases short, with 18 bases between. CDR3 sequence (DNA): TGTGCCAGCAGGTTGCTGGAGCGACGGGGAGAGACCCAGTACTTC. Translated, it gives CASRLLERRGETQYF.

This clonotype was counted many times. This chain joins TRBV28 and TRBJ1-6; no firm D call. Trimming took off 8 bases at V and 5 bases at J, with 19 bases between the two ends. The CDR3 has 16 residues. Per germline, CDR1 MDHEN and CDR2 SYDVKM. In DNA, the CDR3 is TGTGCCAGCTTCTCTCACGGAGAGAGAGATAATTCACCCCTCCACTTT. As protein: CASFSHGERDNSPLHF.

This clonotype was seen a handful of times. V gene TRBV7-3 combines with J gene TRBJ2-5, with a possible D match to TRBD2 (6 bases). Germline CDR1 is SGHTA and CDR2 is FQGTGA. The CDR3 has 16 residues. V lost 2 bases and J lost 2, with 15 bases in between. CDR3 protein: CASSLFPGAQQETQYF. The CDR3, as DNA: TGTGCCAGCAGCTTATTTCCGGGAGCGCAACAAGAGACCCAGTACTTC.

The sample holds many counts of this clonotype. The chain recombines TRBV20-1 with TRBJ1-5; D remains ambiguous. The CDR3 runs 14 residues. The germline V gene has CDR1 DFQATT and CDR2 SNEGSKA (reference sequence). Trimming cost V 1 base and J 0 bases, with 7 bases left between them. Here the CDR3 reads CSARGFYSNQPQHF. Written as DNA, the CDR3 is TGCAGTGCTAGAGGATTTTATAGCAATCAGCCCCAGCATTTT.

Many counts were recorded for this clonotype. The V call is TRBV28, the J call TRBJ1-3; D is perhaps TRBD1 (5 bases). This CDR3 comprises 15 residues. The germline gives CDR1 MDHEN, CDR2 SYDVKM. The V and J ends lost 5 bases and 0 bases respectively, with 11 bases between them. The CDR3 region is CASSVTGSSGNTIYF. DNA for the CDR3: TGTGCCAGCAGTGTTACAGGCAGCTCTGGAAACACCATATATTTT.

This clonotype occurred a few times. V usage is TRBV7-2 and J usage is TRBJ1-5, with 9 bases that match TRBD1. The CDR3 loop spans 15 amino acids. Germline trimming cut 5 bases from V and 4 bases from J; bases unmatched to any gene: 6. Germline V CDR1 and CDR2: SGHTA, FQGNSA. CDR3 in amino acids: CASSPGQGYNQPQHF. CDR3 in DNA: TGTGCCAGCAGCCCGGGACAGGGCTATAATCAGCCCCAGCATTTT. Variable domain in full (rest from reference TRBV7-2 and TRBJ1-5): GAGVSQSPSNKVTEKGKDVELRCDPISGHTALYWYRQSLGQGLEFLIYFQGNSAPDKSGLPSDRFSAERTGGSVSTLTIQRTQQEDSAVYLCASSPGQGYNQPQHFGDGTRLSIL.

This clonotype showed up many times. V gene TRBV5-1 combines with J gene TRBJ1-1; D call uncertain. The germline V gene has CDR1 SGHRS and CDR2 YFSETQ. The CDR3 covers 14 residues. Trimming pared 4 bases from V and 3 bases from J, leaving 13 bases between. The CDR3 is CASSSLSGDTEAFF. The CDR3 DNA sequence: TGCGCCAGCAGCAGCTTATCAGGAGACACTGAAGCTTTCTTT.

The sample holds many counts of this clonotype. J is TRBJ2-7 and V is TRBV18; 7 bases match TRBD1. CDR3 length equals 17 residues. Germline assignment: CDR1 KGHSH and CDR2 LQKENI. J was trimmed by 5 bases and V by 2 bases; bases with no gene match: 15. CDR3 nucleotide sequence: TGTGCCAGCTCACCAAGGACAGGCCGGCAAGGGGTCGACGAGCAGTACTTC. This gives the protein CASSPRTGRQGVDEQYF.

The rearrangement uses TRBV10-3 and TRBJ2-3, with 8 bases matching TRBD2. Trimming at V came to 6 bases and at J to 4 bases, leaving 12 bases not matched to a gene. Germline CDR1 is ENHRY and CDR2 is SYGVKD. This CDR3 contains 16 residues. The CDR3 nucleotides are TGTGCCATCAGCTCGGTTACTAGCGGAGGGGCAGATACGCAGTATTTT. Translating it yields CAISSVTSGGADTQYF.

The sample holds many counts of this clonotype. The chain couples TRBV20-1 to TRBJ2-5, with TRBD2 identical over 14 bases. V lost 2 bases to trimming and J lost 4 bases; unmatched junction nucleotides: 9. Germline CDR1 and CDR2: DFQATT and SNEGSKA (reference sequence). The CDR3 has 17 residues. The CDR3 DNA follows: TGCAGTGCTAGACTCCCCGGCGGGACTAGCGGGAGAGAGACCCAGTACTTC. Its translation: CSARLPGGTSGRETQYF.

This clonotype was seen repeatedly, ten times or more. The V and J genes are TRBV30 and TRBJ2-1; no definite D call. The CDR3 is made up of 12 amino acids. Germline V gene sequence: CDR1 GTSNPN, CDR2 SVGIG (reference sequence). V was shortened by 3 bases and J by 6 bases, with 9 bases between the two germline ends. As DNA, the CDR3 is TGTGCCTGGAGCGTTTCTTTCAATGAGCAGTTCTTC. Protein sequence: CAWSVSFNEQFF.

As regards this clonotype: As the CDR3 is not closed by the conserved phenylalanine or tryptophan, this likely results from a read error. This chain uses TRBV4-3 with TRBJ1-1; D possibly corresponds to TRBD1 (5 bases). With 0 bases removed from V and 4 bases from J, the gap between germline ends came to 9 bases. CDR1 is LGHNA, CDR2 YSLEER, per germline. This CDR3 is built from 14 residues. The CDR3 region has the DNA TGCGCCAGCAGCCAAGATGCAGGGATCACTGAAGCTTTCTCT. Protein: CASSQDAGITEAFS.

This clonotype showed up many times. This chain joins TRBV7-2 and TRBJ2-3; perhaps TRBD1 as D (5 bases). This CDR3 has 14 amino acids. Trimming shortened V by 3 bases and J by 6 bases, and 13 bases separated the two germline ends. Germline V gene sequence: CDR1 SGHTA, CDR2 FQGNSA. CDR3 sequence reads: CASSFWQGVDTQYF. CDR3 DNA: TGTGCCAGCAGCTTTTGGCAGGGCGTTGATACGCAGTATTTT.

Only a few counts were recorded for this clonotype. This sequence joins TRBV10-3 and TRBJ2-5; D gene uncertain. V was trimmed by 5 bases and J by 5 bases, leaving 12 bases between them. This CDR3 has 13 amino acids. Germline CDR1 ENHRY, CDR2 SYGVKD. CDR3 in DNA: TGTGCCATCAGTATAATCCTAATGGAGACCCAGTACTTC. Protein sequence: CAISIILMETQYF.

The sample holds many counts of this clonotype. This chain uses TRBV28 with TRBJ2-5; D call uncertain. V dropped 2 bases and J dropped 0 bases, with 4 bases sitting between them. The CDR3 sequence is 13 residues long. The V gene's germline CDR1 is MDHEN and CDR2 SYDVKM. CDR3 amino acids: CASSLDNQETQYF. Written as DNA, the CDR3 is TGTGCCAGCAGTTTAGACAACCAAGAGACCCAGTACTTC.